This paragraph covers one T cell receptor (beta chain) sequence. Its antigen is as yet unknown. Controls came from buffy coats of healthy blood donors. The data were taken from a study of STAT5B mutations in CD4+ large granular lymphocyte leukemia. Study details: The CDR3 'QG' motif was associated with a particular HLA allele among healthy donors. Notes on the study in general: 8/27 top patient clones versus 2/35 control clones were TRBV06-family.

Deletions cut 3 bases from V and 7 bases from J, with 9 bases between. The CDR3 consists of 13 residues. Germline V gene lookup returns CDR1 MNHEY and CDR2 SMNVEV (reference sequence). The assay was run at survey level. Measured with immunoSEQ multiplex PCR; TCRdb has only the in-frame clones, and not every one. The profile covers 21,000 or so clones, with around three quarters appearing a single time and 0.4% to 0.45% taken by the ten largest. The chain carries TRBV27 and TRBJ1-4; D is unclear. Sequencing was done on a sample of CD4+ T cells from blood buffy coats. The sequence was obtained from a human donor in good health. The CDR3 DNA reads TGTGCCAGCAGTTTGCGGGAGGGTGAAAAACTGTTTTTT. Its translation is CASSLREGEKLFF.